This TCR beta chain was observed in a study of blood T cell repertoires in COVID-19. As for the study in general: Samples taken during acute and convalescent COVID-19 were collected in the United States, Italy and Spain. T cells, B-cell-depleted T cells, or PBMCs provided the cDNA or gDNA that served as material.

As processed by the authors: Scientists estimated how many nucleated cells there were by amplifying reference gene primers. Sequencing used immunoSEQ multiplex PCR; TCRdb keeps in-frame clones, though not all of them. The D gene and trimming were derived from the DNA, and the V and J assignments and clone size from that table. Of some 110,000 clones in the sample, over 75% were seen once. The CDR3 totals 17 residues. CDR1 is SGHDN and CDR2 is FVKESK in the germline V gene. V shed 3 bases and J 1 base; nucleotides not matched to a gene: 8. Sequencing used peripheral blood. This chain joins TRBV14 and TRBJ2-3; 9 bases align to TRBD1. The clonotype comes from a man aged 60-69 years with active or convalescent COVID-19. In DNA form, the CDR3 reads TGTGCCAGCAGCCACCCGGGACAGGGCCTACGCACAGATACGCAGTATTTT. As protein: CASSHPGQGLRTDTQYF.